This entry is about one T cell receptor beta chain. This clonotype was picked up many times. Its target antigen remains unknown. Nothing much larger sits one base from this clone, and base qualities are not available. The data belong to a study of T cell repertoires in cytomegalovirus infection (dated by TCRdb to about 2019). Background on the whole study: Alongside well-studied HLA-B-restricted epitopes, the peptide stimulations were aimed at recently identified HLA-C-restricted CMV epitopes, whose presentation resists viral immunomodulation. Donor HLA type was relevant to the analysis, as public TCR beta signatures indicated carriage of CMV infection together with the matching HLA type. Paper-wide results and their limitations: Carriers of CMV infection plus the relevant HLA type were discriminated by the cumulative frequency of public TCR beta family members in the study cohort and in an independent approximately 400-donor cohort. The ex vivo response was dominated by HLA-C-restricted CMV-specific TCR beta clonotypes, which also provided the single most frequent clonotype in two of eight donors.

CDR1 and CDR2 are read off the germline V gene (reference sequence) as SEHNR and FQNEAQ. There are 15 amino acids in the CDR3, from cysteine to phenylalanine inclusive. Left in the record is the CDR3 DNA by itself, 45 bases read in frame from the first base. V lost 6 bases and J lost 2 bases; the stretch between them is 17 bases long. The sequencing machine was an Illumina HiSeq 1500. In-frame beta chains were kept once TCRdb had trimmed the public reads at Q25 with fastp and called clones with MiXCR. Here each entry gathers all rows of one CDR3 protein and keeps the most common genes and DNA. The sample has approximately 1,000,000 distinct CDR3 sequences on record, roughly 31% of them singletons. Over 10% of the sample goes to the ten largest clones. This specimen's treatment or condition label, interpreted: in vitro stimulation with specific CMV peptide epitopes to enrich CMV-specific T cells.

The clonotype originates from a human donor in good health (CMV status not recorded). Some clones in this sample may be carry-over from other donors' samples. The source material was cultured CD8+ T cells from PBMCs, sampled from culture after CMV antigen stimulation. The chain joins TRBV7-9 to TRBJ2-7, with an unclear D gene assignment. The nucleotides are TGTGCCAGCAGACCCCCGGACGGTGCTACCTACGAGCAGTACTTC. The encoded protein is CASRPPDGATYEQYF. Reference TRBV7-9 and TRBJ2-7 proteins supply the regions before and after the CDR3; the full variable domain is: DTGVSQNPRHKITKRGQNVTFRCDPISEHNRLYWYRQTLGQGPEFLTYFQNEAQLEKSRLLSDRFSAERPKGSFSTLEIQRTEQGDSAMYLCASRPPDGATYEQYFGPGTRLTVT.